Below, 5 T cell receptor beta chains from the same sample are listed, as sequenced in a study of blood T cell repertoires in COVID-19. TCRdb's copy holds only in-frame clones and misses some; the assay was immunoSEQ multiplex PCR. The table shows a few hundred thousand clones, with more than 65% occurring only once. The sample consisted of peripheral blood. The origin of the receptors is a man in his fifties or sixties with active or convalescent COVID-19.

V gene TRBV5-1 combines with J gene TRBJ2-3; 8 bases are shared with TRBD1. The V and J ends lost 4 bases and 1 base, in that order; junction bases with no gene match: 8. Germline CDR1 reads SGHRS; CDR2 reads YFSETQ. The CDR3 runs to 16 residues. CDR3 sequence reads: CASSGTTGAGTDTQYF. The CDR3 coding sequence is TGCGCCAGCAGCGGCACGACAGGGGCAGGCACAGATACGCAGTATTTT.

As to this clone: Different DNA sequences within this sample yield the same CDR3. The V and J genes are TRBV7-3 and TRBJ1-3; 11 bases are a match to TRBD1. There are 13 residues in the CDR3. Germline lookup yields CDR1 SGHTA and CDR2 FQGTGA. V was pared by 5 bases and J by 8 bases, with 2 bases of the junction left unmatched. The CDR3 nucleotides read TGTGCCAGCAGCCCGGGACAGGGGGACACCATATATTTT. Its protein is CASSPGQGDTIYF.

This rearrangement joins TRBV6-5 to TRBJ1-2; TRBD1 is a possible D gene (5 bases). The V and J ends lost 8 bases and 0 bases respectively, with 10 bases between them. This CDR3 region has 13 residues. Germline CDR1 MNHEY, CDR2 SVGAGI. CDR3 sequence reads: CASQETANYGYTF. The CDR3 DNA reads as TGTGCCAGCCAAGAGACAGCTAACTATGGCTACACCTTC.

The chain combines TRBV29-1 with TRBJ2-5; D is unclear. Looked up from germline, CDR1 is SQVTM and CDR2 is ANQGSEA. The CDR3 extends over 13 amino acids. V was cut by 3 bases and J by 1 base, with 9 bases left in between. The DNA for the CDR3 is TGCAGCGTTGATAGTCCAACCCAAGAGACCCAGTACTTC. Protein sequence: CSVDSPTQETQYF.

The chain joins TRBV7-2 to TRBJ1-2; the D gene is possibly TRBD1 (6 bases). The CDR3 contains 14 residues. V dropped 3 bases and J dropped 7 bases, with 15 bases sitting between them. CDR1 is SGHTA and CDR2 is FQGNSA in the germline V gene. The CDR3 DNA is TGTGCCAGCAGCTTCCAGGGGAACGTCGGTGGCTACACCTTC. Translated: CASSFQGNVGGYTF.